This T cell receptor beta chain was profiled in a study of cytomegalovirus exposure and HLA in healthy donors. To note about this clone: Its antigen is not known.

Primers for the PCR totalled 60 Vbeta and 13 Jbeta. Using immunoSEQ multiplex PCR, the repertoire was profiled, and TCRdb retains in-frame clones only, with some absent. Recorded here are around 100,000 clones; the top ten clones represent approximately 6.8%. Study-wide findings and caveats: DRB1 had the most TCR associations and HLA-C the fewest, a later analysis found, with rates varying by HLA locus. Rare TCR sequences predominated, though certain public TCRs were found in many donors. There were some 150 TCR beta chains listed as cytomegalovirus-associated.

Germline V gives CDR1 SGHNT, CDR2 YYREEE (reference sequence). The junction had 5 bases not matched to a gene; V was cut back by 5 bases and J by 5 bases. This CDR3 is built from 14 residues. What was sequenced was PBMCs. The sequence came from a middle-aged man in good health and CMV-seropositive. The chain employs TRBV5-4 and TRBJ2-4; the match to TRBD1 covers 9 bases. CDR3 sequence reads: CASRPGQGENIQYF. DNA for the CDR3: TGTGCCAGCAGACCGGGACAGGGTGAAAACATTCAGTACTTC. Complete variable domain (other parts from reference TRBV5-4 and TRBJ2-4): ETGVTQSPTHLIKTRGQQVTLRCSSQSGHNTVSWYQQALGQGPQFIFQYYREEENGRGNFPPRFSGLQFPNYSSELNVNALELDDSALYLCASRPGQGENIQYFGAGTRLSVL.